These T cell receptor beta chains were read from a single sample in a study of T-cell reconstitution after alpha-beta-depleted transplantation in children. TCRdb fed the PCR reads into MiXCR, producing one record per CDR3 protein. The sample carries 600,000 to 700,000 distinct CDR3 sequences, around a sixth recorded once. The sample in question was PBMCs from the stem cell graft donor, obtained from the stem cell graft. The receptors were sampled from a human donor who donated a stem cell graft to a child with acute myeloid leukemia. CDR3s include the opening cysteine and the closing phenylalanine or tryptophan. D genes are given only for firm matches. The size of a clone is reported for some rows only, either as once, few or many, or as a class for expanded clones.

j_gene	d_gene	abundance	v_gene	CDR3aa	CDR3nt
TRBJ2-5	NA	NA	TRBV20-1	CSAPITETQYF	TGCAGTGCCCCCATAACGGAGACCCAGTACTTC
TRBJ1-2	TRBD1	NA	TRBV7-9	CASSSGQGSHTF	TGTGCCAGCAGCTCAGGACAGGGGAGCCACACCTTC
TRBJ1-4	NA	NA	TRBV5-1	CASTLGVGTNEKLFF	TGCGCCAGCACCCTCGGGGTTGGAACTAATGAAAAACTGTTTTTT
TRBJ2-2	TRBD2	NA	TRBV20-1	CSARDPRGAQDGELFF	TGCAGTGCTAGAGATCCGCGGGGGGCCCAGGACGGGGAGCTGTTTTTT
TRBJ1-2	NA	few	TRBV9	CASSVDDGNYGYTF	TGTGCCAGCAGCGTAGACGACGGGAACTATGGCTACACCTTC
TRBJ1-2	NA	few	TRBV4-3	CASSRLGGPGYTF	TGCGCCAGCAGCCGCTTGGGGGGCCCTGGCTACACCTTC
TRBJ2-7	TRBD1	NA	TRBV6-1	CASSDPWGQSTYEQYF	TGTGCCAGCAGTGACCCCTGGGGACAGAGTACCTACGAGCAGTACTTC
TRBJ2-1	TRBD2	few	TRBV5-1	CASRSQLAGVYNEQFF	TGCGCCAGCAGATCCCAACTAGCGGGGGTATACAATGAGCAGTTCTTC
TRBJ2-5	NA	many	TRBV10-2	CASSDPRETQYF	TGCGCCAGCAGTGACCCAAGAGAGACCCAGTACTTC
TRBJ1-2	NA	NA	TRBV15	CATNTPQGPSTYTF	TGTGCCACCAACACACCACAGGGCCCATCGACCTACACCTTC
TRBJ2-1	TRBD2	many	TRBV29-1	CSVSMEGLGSLYNEQFF	TGCAGCGTTAGTATGGAGGGACTAGGTTCACTCTACAATGAGCAGTTCTTC
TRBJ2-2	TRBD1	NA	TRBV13	CASSARQGRTGELFF	TGTGCCAGCAGCGCGCGACAGGGGCGGACCGGGGAGCTGTTTTTT
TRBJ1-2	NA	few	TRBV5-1	CASSPTTGTYGYTF	TGCGCCAGCAGCCCGACCACAGGGACTTATGGCTACACCTTC
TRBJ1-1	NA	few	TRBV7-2	CASSLRRGTSEAFF	TGTGCCAGCAGCCTCCGTAGGGGGACCTCTGAAGCTTTCTTT
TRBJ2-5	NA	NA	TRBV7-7	CASSQGPSGYQRETQYF	TGTGCCAGCAGCCAGGGGCCTAGCGGATATCAGAGGGAGACCCAGTACTTC
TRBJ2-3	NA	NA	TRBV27	CASSLYRRAIYTQYF	TGTGCCAGCAGTTTATATCGGCGGGCCATTTATACGCAGTATTTT
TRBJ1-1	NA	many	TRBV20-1	CSAPRGRTQNTEAFF	TGCAGTGCTCCCAGAGGTCGGACGCAGAACACTGAAGCTTTCTTT
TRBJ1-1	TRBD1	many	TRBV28	CASSLEGTGPHTEAFF	TGTGCCAGCAGTTTAGAAGGGACAGGGCCACACACTGAAGCTTTCTTT
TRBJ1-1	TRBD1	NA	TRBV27	CASSPGTGREAFF	TGTGCCAGCAGTCCTGGGACAGGGCGCGAGGCTTTCTTT
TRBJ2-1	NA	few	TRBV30	CAWSVGGGAYNEQFF	TGTGCCTGGAGTGTAGGAGGGGGCGCCTACAATGAGCAGTTCTTC
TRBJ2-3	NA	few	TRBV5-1	CASSLGKGTDTQYF	TGCGCCAGCAGCTTGGGAAAGGGGACAGATACGCAGTATTTT
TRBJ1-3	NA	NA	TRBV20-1	CSASSGGSGNPIYF	TGCAGTGCTAGTTCCGGGGGCTCTGGAAACCCCATATATTTT
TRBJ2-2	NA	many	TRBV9	CASSVAVEPRSGELFF	TGTGCCAGCAGCGTAGCCGTTGAGCCAAGGTCCGGGGAGCTGTTTTTT
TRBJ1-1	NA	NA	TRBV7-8	CASSLKFGLDSAFF	TGTGCCAGCAGCTTAAAGTTTGGGCTGGACTCAGCTTTCTTT
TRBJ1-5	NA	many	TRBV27	CASSLSPGIGNQPQHF	TGTGCCAGCAGTTTAAGCCCAGGGATCGGCAATCAGCCCCAGCATTTT
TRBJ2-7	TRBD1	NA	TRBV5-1	CASSLGTGQYF	TGCGCCAGCAGCTTGGGGACAGGGCAGTACTTC
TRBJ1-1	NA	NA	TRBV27	CASTSQGRGTGTEAFF	TGTGCCAGCACCTCCCAGGGGCGGGGAACTGGCACTGAAGCTTTCTTT
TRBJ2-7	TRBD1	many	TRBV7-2	CASSPRTGFSYEQYF	TGTGCCAGCAGCCCCAGGACAGGGTTTTCCTACGAGCAGTACTTC
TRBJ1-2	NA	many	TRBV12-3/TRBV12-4	CASSFGQHYGYTF	TGTGCCAGCAGTTTTGGGCAGCACTATGGCTACACCTTC
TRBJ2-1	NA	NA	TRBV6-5	CASSYRASSYNEQFF	TGTGCCAGCAGTTATAGGGCGTCCTCCTACAATGAGCAGTTCTTC
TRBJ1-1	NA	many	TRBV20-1	CSARDPRASNTEAFF	TGCAGTGCTAGAGATCCCAGGGCCTCGAACACTGAAGCTTTCTTT
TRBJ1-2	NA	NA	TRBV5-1	CASSTDSGYTF	TGCGCCAGCAGCACTGACAGCGGCTACACCTTC
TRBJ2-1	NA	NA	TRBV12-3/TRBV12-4	CASIGSPWTGELNNEQFF	TGTGCCAGCATTGGATCCCCATGGACCGGAGAACTAAACAATGAGCAGTTCTTC
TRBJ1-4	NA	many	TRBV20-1	CSAREGGGEKLFF	TGCAGTGCTAGAGAGGGGGGGGGAGAAAAACTGTTTTTT
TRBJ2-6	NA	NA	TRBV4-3	CASGKAGSGANVLTF	TGCGCCAGCGGCAAGGCGGGCTCTGGGGCCAACGTCCTGACTTTC
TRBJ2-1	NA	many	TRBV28	CASSSSTAVEDEQFF	TGTGCCAGCAGTTCGTCGACGGCCGTTGAAGATGAGCAGTTCTTC
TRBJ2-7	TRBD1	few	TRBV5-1	CASSSIQGGEQYF	TGCGCCAGCAGCTCTATACAGGGGGGCGAGCAGTACTTC
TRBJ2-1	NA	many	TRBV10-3	CAISESAAGAYNEQFF	TGTGCCATCAGTGAGTCTGCTGCAGGGGCGTACAATGAGCAGTTCTTC
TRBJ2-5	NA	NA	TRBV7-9	CASSSPAGFAETQYF	TGTGCCAGCAGTTCCCCCGCGGGCTTTGCGGAGACCCAGTACTTC
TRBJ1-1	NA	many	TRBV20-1	CSARDVEGGTEAFF	TGCAGTGCTAGAGATGTGGAGGGGGGCACTGAAGCTTTCTTT
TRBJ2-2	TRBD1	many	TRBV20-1	CSAREFRGTGTGELFF	TGCAGTGCTAGAGAGTTCAGGGGGACGGGGACCGGGGAGCTGTTTTTT
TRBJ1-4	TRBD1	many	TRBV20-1	CSARDGTGPNEKLFF	TGCAGTGCTAGAGATGGGACAGGTCCTAATGAAAAACTGTTTTTT
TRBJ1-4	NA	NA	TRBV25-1	CASSHSDATNEKLFF	TGTGCCAGCAGTCATTCAGATGCAACTAATGAAAAACTGTTTTTT
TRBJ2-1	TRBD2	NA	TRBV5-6	CASSLTSGGADEQFF	TGTGCCAGCAGCCTGACTAGCGGGGGGGCAGATGAGCAGTTCTTC
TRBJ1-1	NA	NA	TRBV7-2	CASSRLRGDTEAFF	TGTGCCAGCAGCCGCCTGCGGGGGGACACTGAAGCTTTCTTT
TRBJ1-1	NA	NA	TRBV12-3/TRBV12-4	CASSFRENTEALF	TGTGCCAGCAGTTTTAGGGAAAACACTGAAGCTCTCTTT
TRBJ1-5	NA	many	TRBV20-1	CSARDRNSNQPQHF	TGCAGTGCTAGAGATCGCAATAGCAATCAGCCCCAGCATTTT
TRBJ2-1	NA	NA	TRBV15	CATSRDGGRGYNEQFF	TGTGCCACCAGCAGAGATGGAGGCAGGGGATACAATGAGCAGTTCTTC
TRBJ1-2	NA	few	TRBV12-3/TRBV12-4	CASSSTIPNYGYTF	TGTGCCAGCAGTTCCACCATACCTAACTATGGCTACACCTTC
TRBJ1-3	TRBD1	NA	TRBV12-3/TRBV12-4	CASSSDRVRNTIYF	TGTGCCAGCAGTTCGGACAGGGTCCGAAACACCATATATTTT
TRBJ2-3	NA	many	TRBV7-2	CASRTTGTRPTDTQYF	TGTGCCAGCAGGACGACCGGGACTCGCCCCACAGATACGCAGTATTTT
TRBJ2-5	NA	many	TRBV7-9	CASSSRTEETQYF	TGTGCCAGCAGCTCCAGGACAGAAGAGACCCAGTACTTC
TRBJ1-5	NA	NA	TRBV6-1	CASSVDRNQPQHF	TGTGCCAGCAGTGTAGATAGGAATCAGCCCCAGCATTTT
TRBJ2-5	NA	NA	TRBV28	CASSSFQAGQSQETQYF	TGTGCCAGCAGTTCGTTCCAAGCGGGACAGTCCCAAGAGACCCAGTACTTC
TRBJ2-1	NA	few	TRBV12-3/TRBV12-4	CASSFMVHQLDTEQFF	TGTGCCAGCAGTTTTATGGTCCATCAACTAGATACTGAGCAGTTCTTC